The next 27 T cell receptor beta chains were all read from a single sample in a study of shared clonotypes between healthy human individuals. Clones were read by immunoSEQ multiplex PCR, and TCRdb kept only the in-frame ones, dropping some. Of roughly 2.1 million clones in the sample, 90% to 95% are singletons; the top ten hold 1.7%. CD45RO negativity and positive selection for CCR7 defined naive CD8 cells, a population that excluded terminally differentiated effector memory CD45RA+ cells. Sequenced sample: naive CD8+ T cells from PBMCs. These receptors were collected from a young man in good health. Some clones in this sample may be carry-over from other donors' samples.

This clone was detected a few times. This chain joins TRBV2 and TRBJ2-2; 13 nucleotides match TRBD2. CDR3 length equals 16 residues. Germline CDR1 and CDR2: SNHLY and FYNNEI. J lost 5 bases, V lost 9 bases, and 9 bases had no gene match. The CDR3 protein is CARETSGRPRTGELFF. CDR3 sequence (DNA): TGTGCCAGGGAGACTAGCGGGAGGCCGCGAACCGGGGAGCTGTTTTTT.

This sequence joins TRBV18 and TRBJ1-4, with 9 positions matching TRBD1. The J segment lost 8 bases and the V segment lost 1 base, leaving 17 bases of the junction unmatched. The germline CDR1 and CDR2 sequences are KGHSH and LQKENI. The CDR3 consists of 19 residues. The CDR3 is CASSPREWTGEQVEEKLFF. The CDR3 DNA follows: TGTGCCAGCTCACCACGAGAATGGACAGGGGAGCAGGTTGAAGAAAAACTGTTTTTT.

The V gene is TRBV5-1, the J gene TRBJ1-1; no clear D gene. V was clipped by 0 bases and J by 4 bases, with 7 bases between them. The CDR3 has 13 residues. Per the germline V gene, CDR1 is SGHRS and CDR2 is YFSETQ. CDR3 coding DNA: TGCGCCAGCAGCTTGGGGGATGGCACTGAAGCTTTCTTT. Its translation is CASSLGDGTEAFF.

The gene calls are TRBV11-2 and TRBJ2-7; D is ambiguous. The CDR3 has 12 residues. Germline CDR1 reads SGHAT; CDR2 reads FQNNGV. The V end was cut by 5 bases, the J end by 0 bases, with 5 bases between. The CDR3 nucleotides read TGTGCCAGCAGCCAGAGCTCCTACGAGCAGTACTTC. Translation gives CASSQSSYEQYF.

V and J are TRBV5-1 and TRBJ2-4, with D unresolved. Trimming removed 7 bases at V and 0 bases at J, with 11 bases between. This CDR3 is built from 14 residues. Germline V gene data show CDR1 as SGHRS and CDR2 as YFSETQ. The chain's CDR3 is CASSSWSAKNIQYF. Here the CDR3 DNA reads TGCGCCAGCTCTTCTTGGTCAGCCAAAAACATTCAGTACTTC.

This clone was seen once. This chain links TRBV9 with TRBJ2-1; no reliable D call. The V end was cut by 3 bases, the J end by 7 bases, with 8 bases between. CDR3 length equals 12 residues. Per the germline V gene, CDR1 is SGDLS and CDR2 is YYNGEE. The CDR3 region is CASSGTQNEQFF. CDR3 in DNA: TGTGCCAGCAGCGGTACTCAGAATGAGCAGTTCTTC.

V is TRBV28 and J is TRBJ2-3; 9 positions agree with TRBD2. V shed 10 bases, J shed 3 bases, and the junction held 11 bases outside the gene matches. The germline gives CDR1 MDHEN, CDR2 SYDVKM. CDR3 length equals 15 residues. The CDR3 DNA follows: TGTGCCATCTGGTCGCGGGAGGGCCCTACAGATACGCAGTATTTT. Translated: CAIWSREGPTDTQYF.

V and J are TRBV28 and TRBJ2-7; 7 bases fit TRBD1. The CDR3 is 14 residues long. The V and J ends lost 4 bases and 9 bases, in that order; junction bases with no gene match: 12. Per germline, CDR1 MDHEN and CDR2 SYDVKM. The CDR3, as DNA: TGTGCCAGCAGTTCCCCCGGGACAGTGCGAGCGCAGTACTTC. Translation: CASSSPGTVRAQYF.

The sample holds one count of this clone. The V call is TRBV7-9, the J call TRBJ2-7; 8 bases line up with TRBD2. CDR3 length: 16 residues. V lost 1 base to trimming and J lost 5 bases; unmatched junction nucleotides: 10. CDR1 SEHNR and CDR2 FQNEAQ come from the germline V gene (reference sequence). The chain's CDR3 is CASSLDPAGDRNEQYF. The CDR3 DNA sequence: TGTGCCAGCAGCTTAGATCCAGCGGGAGATAGGAACGAGCAGTACTTC.

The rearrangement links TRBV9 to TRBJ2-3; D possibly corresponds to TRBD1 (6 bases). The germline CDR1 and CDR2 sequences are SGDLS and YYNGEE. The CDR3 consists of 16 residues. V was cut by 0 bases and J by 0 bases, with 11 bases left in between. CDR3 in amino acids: CASSVGWGPSTDTQYF. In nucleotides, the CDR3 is TGTGCCAGCAGCGTAGGCTGGGGGCCTAGCACAGATACGCAGTATTTT.

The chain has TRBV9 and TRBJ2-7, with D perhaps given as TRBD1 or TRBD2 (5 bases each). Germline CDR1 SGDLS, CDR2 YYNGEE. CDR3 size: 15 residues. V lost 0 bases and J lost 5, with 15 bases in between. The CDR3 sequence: CASSVAGGLSNEQYF. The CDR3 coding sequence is TGTGCCAGCAGCGTAGCTGGGGGTCTATCAAACGAGCAGTACTTC.

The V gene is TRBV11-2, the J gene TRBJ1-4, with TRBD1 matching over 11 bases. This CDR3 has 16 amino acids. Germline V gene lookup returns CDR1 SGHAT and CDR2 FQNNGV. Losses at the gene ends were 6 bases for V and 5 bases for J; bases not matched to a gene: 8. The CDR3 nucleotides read TGTGCCAGCAGTCCGGGGACAGGGGGAAGAAATGAAAAACTGTTTTTT. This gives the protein CASSPGTGGRNEKLFF. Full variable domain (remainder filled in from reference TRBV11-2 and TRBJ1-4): EAGVAQSPRYKIIEKRQSVAFWCNPISGHATLYWYQQILGQGPKLLIQFQNNGVVDDSQLPKDRFSAERLKGVDSTLKIQPAKLEDSAVYLCASSPGTGGRNEKLFFGSGTQLSVL.

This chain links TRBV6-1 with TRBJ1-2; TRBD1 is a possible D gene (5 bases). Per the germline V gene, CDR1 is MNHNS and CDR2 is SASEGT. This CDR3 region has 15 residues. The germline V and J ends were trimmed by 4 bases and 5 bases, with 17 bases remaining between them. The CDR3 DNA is TGTGCCAGCAGTGGAACGGGACGGAAGATTTATGGCTACACCTTC. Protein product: CASSGTGRKIYGYTF.

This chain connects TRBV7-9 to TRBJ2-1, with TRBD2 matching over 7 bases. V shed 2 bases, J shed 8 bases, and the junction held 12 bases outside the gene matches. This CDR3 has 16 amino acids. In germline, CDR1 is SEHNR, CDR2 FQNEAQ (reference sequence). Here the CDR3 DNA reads TGTGCCAGCAGCTTACGCGTGACTAGCCTGGAAGATGAGCAGTTCTTC. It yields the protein CASSLRVTSLEDEQFF.

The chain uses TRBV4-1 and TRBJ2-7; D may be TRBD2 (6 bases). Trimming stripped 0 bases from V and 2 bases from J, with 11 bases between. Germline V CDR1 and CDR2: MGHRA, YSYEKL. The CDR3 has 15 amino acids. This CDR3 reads CASSQDNGLPYEQYF. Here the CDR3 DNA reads TGCGCCAGCAGCCAAGATAACGGACTACCCTACGAGCAGTACTTC.

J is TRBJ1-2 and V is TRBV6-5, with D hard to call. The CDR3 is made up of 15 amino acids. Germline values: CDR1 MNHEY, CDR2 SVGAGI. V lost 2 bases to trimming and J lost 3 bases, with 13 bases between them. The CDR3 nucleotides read TGTGCCAGCAGTTACGGGTTCGGGGTAGACTATGGCTACACCTTC. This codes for CASSYGFGVDYGYTF.

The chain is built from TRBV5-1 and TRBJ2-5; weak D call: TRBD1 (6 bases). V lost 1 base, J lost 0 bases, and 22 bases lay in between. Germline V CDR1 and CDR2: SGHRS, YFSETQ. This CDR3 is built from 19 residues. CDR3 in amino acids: CASSLFFGQGRTYQETQYF. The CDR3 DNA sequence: TGCGCCAGCAGCTTGTTTTTCGGCCAGGGGCGAACGTACCAAGAGACCCAGTACTTC.

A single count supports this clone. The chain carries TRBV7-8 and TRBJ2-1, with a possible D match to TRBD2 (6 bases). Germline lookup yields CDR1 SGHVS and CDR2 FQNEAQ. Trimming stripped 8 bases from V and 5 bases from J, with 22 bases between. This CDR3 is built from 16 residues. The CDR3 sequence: CASAILWGGTNNEQFF. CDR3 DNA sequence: TGTGCCAGCGCTATCCTGTGGGGCGGGACCAACAATGAGCAGTTCTTC. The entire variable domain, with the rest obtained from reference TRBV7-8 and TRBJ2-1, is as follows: GAGVSQSPRYKVAKRGQDVALRCDPISGHVSLFWYQQALGQGPEFLTYFQNEAQLDKSGLPSDRFFAERPEGSVSTLKIQRTQQEDSAVYLCASAILWGGTNNEQFFGPGTRLTVL.

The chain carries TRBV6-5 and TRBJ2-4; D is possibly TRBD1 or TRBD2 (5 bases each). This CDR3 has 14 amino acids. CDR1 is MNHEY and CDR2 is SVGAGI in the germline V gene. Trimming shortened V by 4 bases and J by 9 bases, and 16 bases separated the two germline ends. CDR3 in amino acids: CASSWGTALGIQYF. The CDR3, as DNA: TGTGCCAGCAGTTGGGGGACCGCACTTGGCATTCAGTACTTC.

The chain's CDR3 is CASTPGLAGRGTSGEQYF. The CDR3 DNA sequence: TGTGCCAGCACCCCGGGACTAGCGGGACGGGGGACCTCCGGCGAGCAGTACTTC. This chain joins TRBV7-6 and TRBJ2-7; 13 bases fit TRBD2. V trimming: 7 bases; J trimming: 6 bases; junction bases outside the gene matches: 18. Germline loops: CDR1 SGHVS, CDR2 FNYEAQ. The CDR3 loop spans 18 amino acids.

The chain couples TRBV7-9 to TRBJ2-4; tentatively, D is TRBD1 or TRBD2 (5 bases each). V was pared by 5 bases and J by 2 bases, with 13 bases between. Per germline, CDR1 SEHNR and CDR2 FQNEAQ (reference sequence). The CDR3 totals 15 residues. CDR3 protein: CASSLSGRSKNIQYF. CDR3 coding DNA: TGTGCCAGCAGCCTTTCGGGGCGCTCCAAAAACATTCAGTACTTC. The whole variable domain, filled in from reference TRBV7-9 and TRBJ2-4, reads DTGVSQNPRHKITKRGQNVTFRCDPISEHNRLYWYRQTLGQGPEFLTYFQNEAQLEKSRLLSDRFSAERPKGSFSTLEIQRTEQGDSAMYLCASSLSGRSKNIQYFGAGTRLSVL.

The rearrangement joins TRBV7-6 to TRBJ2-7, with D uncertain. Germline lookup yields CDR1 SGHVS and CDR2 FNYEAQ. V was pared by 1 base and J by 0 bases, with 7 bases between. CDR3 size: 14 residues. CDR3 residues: CASSLDLHSYEQYF. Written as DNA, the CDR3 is TGTGCCAGCAGCTTAGACCTTCACTCCTACGAGCAGTACTTC.

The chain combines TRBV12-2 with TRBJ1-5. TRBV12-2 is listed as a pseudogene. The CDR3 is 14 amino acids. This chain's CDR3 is CASRLAYSNQPQHF. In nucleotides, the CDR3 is TGTGCAAGTCGCTTAGCGTATAGCAATCAGCCCCAGCATTTT.

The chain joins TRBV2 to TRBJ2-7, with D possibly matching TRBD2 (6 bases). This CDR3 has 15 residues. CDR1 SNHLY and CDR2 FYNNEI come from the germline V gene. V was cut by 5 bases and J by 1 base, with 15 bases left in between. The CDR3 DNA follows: TGTGCCAGCAGTTCCACGCTTGCGGGATCCTACGAGCAGTACTTC. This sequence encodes CASSSTLAGSYEQYF.

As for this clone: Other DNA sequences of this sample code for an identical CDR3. CDR3 sequence reads: CASSLTTYNEQFF. The DNA for the CDR3 is TGTGCCAGCAGCTTAACGACCTACAATGAGCAGTTCTTC. V is TRBV7-3 and J is TRBJ2-1; D is unclear. The germline V gene encodes CDR1 SGHTA and CDR2 FQGTGA. The length of the CDR3 is 13 residues. Trimming removed 0 bases at V and 2 bases at J, with 2 bases between.

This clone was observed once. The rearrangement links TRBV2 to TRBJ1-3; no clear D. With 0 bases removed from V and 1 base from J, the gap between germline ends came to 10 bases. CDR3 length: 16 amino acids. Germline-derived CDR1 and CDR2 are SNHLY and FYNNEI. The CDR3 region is CASSEAGSRSGNTIYF. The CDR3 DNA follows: TGTGCCAGCAGTGAAGCCGGTAGTCGTTCTGGAAACACCATATATTTT. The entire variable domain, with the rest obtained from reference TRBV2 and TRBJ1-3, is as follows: EPEVTQTPSHQVTQMGQEVILRCVPISNHLYFYWYRQILGQKVEFLVSFYNNEISEKSEIFDDQFSVERPDGSNFTLKIRSTKLEDSAMYFCASSEAGSRSGNTIYFGEGSWLTVV.

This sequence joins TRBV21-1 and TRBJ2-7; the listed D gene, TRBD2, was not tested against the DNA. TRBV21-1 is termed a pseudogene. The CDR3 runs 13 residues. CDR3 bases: TGTGCCAGCAGCAAAGGCGGGAGCTACGAGCAGTACTTC. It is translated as CASSKGGSYEQYF.